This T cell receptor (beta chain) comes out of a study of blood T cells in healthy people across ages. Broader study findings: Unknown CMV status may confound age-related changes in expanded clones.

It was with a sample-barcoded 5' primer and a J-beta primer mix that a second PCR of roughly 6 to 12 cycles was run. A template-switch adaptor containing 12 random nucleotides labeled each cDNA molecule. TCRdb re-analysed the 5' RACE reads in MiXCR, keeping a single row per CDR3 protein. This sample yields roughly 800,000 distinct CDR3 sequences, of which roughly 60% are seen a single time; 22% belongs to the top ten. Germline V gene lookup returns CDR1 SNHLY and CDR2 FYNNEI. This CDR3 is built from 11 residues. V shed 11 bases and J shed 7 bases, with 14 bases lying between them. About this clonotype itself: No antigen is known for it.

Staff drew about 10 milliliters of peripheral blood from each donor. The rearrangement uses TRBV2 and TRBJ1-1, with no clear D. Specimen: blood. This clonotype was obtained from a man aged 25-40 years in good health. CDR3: CACRYGVEAFF. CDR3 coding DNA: TGTGCCTGCCGTTATGGCGTTGAAGCTTTCTTT.